The sequence of this TCR beta chain was determined in a study of blood T cell repertoires in COVID-19. At the level of the study: The origin of the acute and convalescent COVID-19 samples was the United States, Italy and Spain. In each case, the material was cDNA or gDNA derived from T cells, B-cell-depleted T cells, or PBMCs.

Repertoires were generated with immunoSEQ multiplex PCR, while TCRdb's copy carries only in-frame clones and drops some. Of some 87,000 clones listed, over 75% were seen once; the top ten hold around 25%. The length of the CDR3 is 13 residues. V lost 2 bases to trimming and J lost 4 bases; unmatched junction nucleotides: 1. Per the germline V gene, CDR1 is MNHEY and CDR2 is SVGAGI. This clonotype was obtained from a man aged 80 or over with active or convalescent COVID-19. The V and J genes are TRBV6-5 and TRBJ1-2, with 7 bases fitting TRBD1. The sample comprised peripheral blood. The CDR3 protein is CASSYPGGYGYTF. CDR3 bases: TGTGCCAGCAGTTACCCAGGGGGCTATGGCTACACCTTC.